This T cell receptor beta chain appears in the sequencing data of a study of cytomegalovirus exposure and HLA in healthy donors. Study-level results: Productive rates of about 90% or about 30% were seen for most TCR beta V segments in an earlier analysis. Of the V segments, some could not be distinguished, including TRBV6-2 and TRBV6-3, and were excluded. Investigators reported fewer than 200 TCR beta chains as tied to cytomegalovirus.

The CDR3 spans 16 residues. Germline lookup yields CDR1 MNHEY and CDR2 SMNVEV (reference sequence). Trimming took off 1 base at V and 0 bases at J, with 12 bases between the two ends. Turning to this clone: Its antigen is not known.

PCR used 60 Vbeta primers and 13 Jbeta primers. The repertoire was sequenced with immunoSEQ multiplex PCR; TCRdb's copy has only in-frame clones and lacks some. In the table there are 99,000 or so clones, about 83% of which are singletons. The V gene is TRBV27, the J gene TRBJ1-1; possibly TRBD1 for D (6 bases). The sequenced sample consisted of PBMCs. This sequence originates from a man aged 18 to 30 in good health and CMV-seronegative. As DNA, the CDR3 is TGTGCCAGCAGTTTATTGTGGACAGACATGAACACTGAAGCTTTCTTT. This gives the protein CASSLLWTDMNTEAFF.